The TCR beta chain under discussion was sequenced for a study of CD8+ T cells in alopecia areata. For the study at large: Oral tofacitinib, 5 to 10 mg twice daily, was given in an open-label trial. Tofacitinib was given for 6 to 18 months, then stopped for 6 months. Findings and caveats of the study: Lesional scalp, notably in alopecia totalis/universalis, had clonality above that of normal scalp.

This CDR3 contains 13 residues. The germline gives CDR1 SQVTM, CDR2 ANQGSEA. V gave up 4 bases and J gave up 5 bases, with 14 bases separating them. Alopecia areata patients provided lesional scalp punch biopsies and peripheral blood. Reverse transcription of extracted RNA yielded cDNA, which provided the sequencing template. Here immunoSEQ multiplex PCR was the method, and the copy in TCRdb shows in-frame clones only, minus some. The table lists hundreds of thousands of clones, 67% of them singletons, with more than 0.95% in the top ten. Details on this clone: The antigen is unknown.

The clonotype originates from a human donor with alopecia areata. The chain carries TRBV29-1 and TRBJ1-1; the D is unclear. Sequencing used CD4+ T cells sorted from blood, obtained at week 0. Here the CDR3 reads CSVASLTHTEAFF. In nucleotides, the CDR3 is TGCAGCGTTGCCTCCTTGACACATACTGAAGCTTTCTTT. The variable domain in full, with the rest retrieved from reference TRBV29-1 and TRBJ1-1, is SAVISQKPSRDICQRGTSLTIQCQVDSQVTMMFWYRQQPGQSLTLIATANQGSEATYESGFVIDKFPISRPNLTFSTLTVSNMSPEDSSIYLCSVASLTHTEAFFGQGTRLTVV.